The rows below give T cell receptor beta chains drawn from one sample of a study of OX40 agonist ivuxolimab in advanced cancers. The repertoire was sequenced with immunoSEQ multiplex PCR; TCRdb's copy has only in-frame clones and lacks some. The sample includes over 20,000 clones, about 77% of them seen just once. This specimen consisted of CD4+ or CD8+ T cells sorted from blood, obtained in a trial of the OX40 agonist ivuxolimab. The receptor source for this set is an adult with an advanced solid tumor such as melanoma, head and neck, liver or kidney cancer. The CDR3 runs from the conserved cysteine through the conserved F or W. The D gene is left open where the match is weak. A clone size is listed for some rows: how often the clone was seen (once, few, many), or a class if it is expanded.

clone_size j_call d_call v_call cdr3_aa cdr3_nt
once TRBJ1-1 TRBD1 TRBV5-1 CASSSTPDRVSTEAFF TGCGCCAGCAGCTCTACTCCGGACAGGGTATCCACTGAAGCTTTCTTT
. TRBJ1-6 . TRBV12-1 CASSFVSSGVDRFPYNSPLHF TGTGCCAGCAGCTTTGTGTCTTCCGGGGTTGACAGGTTTCCTTATAATTCACCCCTCCACTTT
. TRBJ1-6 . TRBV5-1 CASRYQSGADNSPLHF TGCGCCAGCCGATATCAATCAGGGGCAGATAATTCACCCCTCCACTTT
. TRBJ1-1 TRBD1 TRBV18 CASSPGQGNTEAFF TGTGCCAGCTCACCAGGACAGGGGAACACTGAAGCTTTCTTT
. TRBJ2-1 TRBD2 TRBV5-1 CASSLRRRGADNEQFF TGCGCCAGCAGCTTGAGGCGGCGGGGGGCCGACAATGAGCAGTTCTTC
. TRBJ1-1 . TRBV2 CASSVQTNTEAFF TGTGCCAGCAGTGTTCAAACGAACACTGAAGCTTTCTTT
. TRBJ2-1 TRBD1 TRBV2 CASSRDSHNEQFF TGTGCCAGCAGTCGGGACAGCCACAATGAGCAGTTCTTC
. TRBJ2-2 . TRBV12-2 CASRPGTYTGELFF TGTGCAAGTCGCCCCGGGACCTACACCGGGGAGCTGTTTTTT
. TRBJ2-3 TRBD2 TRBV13 CASSGLAGGFEAQYF TGTGCCAGCAGCGGGCTAGCGGGGGGGTTTGAGGCGCAGTATTTT
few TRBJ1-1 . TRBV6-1 CASLSRGSRTEAFF TGTGCCAGCCTCTCAAGGGGTTCTCGGACTGAAGCTTTCTTT
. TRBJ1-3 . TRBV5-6 CASGTLGNTIYF TGTGCCAGCGGGACCCTGGGAAACACCATATATTTT
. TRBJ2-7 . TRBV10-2 CASNLQGDSYEQYF TGCGCCAGCAACTTACAGGGAGACTCCTACGAGCAGTACTTC
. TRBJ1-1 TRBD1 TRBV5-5 CASSTIQGSEAFF TGTGCCAGCAGCACCATACAGGGGTCTGAAGCTTTCTTT
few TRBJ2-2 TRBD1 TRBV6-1 CASSEDYWDRVFLGTGELFF TGTGCCAGCAGTGAAGATTACTGGGACAGGGTATTTTTGGGAACCGGGGAGCTGTTTTTT
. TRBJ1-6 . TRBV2 CASSIQESSYNSPLHF TGTGCCAGCTCGATCCAGGAGAGCTCCTATAATTCACCCCTCCACTTT
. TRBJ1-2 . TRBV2 CASRGVNYGYTF TGTGCCAGCAGAGGGGTTAACTATGGCTACACCTTC
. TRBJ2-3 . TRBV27 CASSLNGGLTDTQYF TGTGCCAGCAGTTTGAACGGGGGGCTCACAGATACGCAGTATTTT
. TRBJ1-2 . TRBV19 CASSIPAGTSYGYTF TGTGCCAGTAGTATTCCGGCAGGGACTTCCTATGGCTACACCTTC
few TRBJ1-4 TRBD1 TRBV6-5 CASTSGTGEEKLFF TGTGCCAGCACCTCCGGGACAGGGGAGGAAAAACTGTTTTTT
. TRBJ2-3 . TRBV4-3 CASSQDVRTVLTDTQYF TGCGCCAGCAGCCAAGATGTGAGGACAGTCCTCACAGATACGCAGTATTTT
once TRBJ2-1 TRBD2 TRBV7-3 CASSHRTSGGPSSYNEQFF TGTGCCAGCAGCCACCGGACTAGCGGGGGACCGAGCTCCTACAATGAGCAGTTCTTC
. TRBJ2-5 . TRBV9 CASSASRQETQYF TGTGCCAGCAGCGCTAGTAGGCAAGAGACCCAGTACTTC
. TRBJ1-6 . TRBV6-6 CASSRRGTYNSPLHF TGTGCCAGCAGCCGCCGCGGCACCTATAATTCACCCCTCCACTTT
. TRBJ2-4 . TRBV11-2 CASSFAEGNIQYF TGTGCCAGCAGCTTCGCAGAAGGAAACATTCAGTACTTC
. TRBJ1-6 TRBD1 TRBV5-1 CASRDRVNDNSPLHF TGCGCCAGCCGGGACAGGGTAAACGATAATTCACCCCTCCACTTT
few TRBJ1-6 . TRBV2 CASSEEISSYNSPLHF TGTGCCAGCAGTGAAGAGATAAGCTCCTATAATTCACCCCTCCACTTT
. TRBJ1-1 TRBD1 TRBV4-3 CASSQGVLQGAQRAFF TGCGCCAGCAGCCAAGGGGTGCTACAGGGGGCGCAGAGAGCTTTCTTT
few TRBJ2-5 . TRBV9 CASSPSRQETQYF TGTGCCAGCAGCCCATCCCGACAAGAGACCCAGTACTTC
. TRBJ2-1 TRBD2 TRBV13 CASSLRGGSRNEQFF TGTGCCAGCAGCTTGCGGGGGGGCAGTAGAAATGAGCAGTTCTTC
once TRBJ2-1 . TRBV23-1 CASSHGESYNEQFF TGCGCCAGCAGTCATGGGGAATCCTACAATGAGCAGTTCTTC
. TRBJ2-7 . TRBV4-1 CASSQPRQSYEQYF TGCGCCAGCAGCCAGCCGCGACAGTCCTACGAGCAGTACTTC
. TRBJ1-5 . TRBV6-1 CASGGVAQPQHF TGTGCCAGCGGAGGGGTGGCTCAGCCCCAGCATTTT
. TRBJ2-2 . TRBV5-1 CASSLEPVGTGELFF TGCGCCAGCAGCTTGGAGCCGGTAGGAACCGGGGAGCTGTTTTTT